The subject of this entry is one T cell receptor (beta chain). Its antigen remains unidentified. The sample is drawn from a study of vaccination effects on CD4 cells after COVID-19. Turning to the study itself: Two million PBMC per well were cultured with around 10 IU/ml IL-2 and roughly 10 ug/ml peptides.

Investigators separated out CD4+ T cells once around nine days of culture had passed. Losses at the gene ends were 0 bases for V and 3 bases for J; bases not matched to a gene: 1. CDR1 and CDR2 (germline): GTSNPN, SVGIG (reference sequence). The CDR3 spans 13 residues. Produced via immunoSEQ multiplex PCR; TCRdb's table is partial and in-frame only. Found here are tens of thousands of clones, 76% of them singletons; the top ten hold 12%. The genes are TRBV30 and TRBJ1-1; TRBD1 matches 7 bases. The clonotype originates from a human donor who had a prior SARS-CoV-2 infection. The starting material was CD4+ T cells from PBMCs cultured without peptide, obtained before COVID-19 vaccination. The CDR3 is CAWSVRGDTEAFF. CDR3 nucleotides: TGTGCCTGGAGTGTCAGGGGGGACACTGAAGCTTTCTTT.